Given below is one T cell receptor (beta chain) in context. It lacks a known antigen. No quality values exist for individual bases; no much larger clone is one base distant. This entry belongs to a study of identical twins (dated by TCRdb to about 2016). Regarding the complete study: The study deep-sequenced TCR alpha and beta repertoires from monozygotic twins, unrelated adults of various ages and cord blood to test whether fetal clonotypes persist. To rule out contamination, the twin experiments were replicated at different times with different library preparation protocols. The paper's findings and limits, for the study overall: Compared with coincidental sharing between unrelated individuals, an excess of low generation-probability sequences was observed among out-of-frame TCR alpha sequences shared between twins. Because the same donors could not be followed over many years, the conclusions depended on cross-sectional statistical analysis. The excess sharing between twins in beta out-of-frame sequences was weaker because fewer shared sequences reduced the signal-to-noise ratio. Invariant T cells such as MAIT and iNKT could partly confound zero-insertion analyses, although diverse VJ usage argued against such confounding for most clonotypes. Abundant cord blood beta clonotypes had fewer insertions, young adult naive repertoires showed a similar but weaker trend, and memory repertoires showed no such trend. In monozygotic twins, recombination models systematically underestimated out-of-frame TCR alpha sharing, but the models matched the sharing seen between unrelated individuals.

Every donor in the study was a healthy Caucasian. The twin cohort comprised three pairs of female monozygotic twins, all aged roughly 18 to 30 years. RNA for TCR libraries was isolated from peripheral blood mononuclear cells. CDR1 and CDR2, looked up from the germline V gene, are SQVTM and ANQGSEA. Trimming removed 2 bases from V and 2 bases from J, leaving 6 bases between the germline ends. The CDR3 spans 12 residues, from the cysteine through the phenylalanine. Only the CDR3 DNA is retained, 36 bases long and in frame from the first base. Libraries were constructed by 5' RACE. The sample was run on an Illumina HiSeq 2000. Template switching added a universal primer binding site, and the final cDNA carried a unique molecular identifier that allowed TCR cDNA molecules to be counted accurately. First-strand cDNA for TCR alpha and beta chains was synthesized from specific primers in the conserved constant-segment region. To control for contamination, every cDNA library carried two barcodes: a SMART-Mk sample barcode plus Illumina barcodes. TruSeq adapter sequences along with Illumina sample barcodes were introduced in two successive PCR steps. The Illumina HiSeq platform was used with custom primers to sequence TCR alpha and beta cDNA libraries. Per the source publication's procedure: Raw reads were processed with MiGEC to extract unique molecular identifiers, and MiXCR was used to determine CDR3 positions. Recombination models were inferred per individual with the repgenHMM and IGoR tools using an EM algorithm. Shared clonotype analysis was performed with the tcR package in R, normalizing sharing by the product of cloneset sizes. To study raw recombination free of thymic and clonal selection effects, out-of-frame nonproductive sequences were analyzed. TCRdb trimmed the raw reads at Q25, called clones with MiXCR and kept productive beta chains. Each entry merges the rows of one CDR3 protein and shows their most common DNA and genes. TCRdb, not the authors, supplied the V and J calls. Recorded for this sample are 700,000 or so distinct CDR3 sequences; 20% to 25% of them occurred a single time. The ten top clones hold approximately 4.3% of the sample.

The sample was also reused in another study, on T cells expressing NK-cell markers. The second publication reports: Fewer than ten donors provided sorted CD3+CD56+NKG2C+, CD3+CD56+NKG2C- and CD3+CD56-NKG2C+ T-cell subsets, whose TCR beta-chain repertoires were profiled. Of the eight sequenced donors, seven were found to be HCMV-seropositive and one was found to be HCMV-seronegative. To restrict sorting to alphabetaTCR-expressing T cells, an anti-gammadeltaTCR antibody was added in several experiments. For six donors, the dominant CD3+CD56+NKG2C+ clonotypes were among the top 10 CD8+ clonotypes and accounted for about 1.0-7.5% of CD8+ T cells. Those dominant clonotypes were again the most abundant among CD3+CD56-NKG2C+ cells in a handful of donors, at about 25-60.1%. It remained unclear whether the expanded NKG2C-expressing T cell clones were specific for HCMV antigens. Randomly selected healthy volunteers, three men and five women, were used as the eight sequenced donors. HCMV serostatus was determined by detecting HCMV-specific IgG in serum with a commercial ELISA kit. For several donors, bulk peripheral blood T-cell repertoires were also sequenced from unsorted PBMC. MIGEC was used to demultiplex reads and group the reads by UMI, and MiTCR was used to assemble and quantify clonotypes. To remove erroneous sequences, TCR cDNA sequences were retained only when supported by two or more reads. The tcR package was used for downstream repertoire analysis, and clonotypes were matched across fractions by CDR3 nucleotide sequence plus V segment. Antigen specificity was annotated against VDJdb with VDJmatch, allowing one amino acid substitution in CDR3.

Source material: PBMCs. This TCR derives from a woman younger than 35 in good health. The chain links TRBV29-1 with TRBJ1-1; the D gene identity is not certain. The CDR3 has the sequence CSVEWLNTEAFF. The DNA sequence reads TGCAGCGTTGAATGGCTTAACACTGAAGCTTTCTTT. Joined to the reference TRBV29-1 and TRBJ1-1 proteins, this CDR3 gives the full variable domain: SAVISQKPSRDICQRGTSLTIQCQVDSQVTMMFWYRQQPGQSLTLIATANQGSEATYESGFVIDKFPISRPNLTFSTLTVSNMSPEDSSIYLCSVEWLNTEAFFGQGTRLTVV.